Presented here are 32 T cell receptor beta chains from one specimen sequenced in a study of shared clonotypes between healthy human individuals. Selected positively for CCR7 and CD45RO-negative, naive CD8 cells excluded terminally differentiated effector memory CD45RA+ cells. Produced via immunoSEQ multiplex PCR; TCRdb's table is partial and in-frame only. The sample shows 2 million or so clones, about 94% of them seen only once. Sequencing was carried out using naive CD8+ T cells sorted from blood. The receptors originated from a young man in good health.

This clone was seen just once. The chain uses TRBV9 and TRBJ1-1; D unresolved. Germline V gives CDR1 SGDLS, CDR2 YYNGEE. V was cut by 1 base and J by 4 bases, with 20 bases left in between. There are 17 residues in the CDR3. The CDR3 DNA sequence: TGTGCCAGCAGCGTATTCTCCGGCCTCACCCCGGGCACTGAAGCTTTCTTT. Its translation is CASSVFSGLTPGTEAFF.

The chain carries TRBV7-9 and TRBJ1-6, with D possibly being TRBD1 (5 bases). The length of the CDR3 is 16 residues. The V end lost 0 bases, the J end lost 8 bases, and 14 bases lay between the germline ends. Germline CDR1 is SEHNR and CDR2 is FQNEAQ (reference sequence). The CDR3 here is CASSLAPGGLDSPLHF. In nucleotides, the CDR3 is TGTGCCAGCAGCTTAGCACCCGGGGGGTTGGATTCACCCCTCCACTTT.

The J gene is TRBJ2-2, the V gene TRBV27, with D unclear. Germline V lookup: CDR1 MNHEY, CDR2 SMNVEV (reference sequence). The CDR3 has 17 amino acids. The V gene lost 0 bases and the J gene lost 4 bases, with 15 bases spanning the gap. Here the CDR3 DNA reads TGTGCCAGCAGTTTATCGTTTTATTGGCAAGGCACCGGGGAGCTGTTTTTT. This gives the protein CASSLSFYWQGTGELFF.

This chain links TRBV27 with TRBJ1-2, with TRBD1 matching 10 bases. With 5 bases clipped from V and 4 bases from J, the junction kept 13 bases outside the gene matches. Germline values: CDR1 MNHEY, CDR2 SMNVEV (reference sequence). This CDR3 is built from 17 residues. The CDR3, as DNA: TGTGCCAGCAGTCGCTCCGAGAGACAGGGGGCCATCTATGGCTACACCTTC. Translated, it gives CASSRSERQGAIYGYTF.

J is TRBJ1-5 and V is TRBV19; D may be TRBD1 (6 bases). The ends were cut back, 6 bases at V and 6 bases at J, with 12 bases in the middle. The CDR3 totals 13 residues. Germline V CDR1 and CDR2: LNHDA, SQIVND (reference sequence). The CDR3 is CASRGQGFQPQHF. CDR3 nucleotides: TGTGCCAGTAGGGGGCAGGGGTTTCAGCCCCAGCATTTT. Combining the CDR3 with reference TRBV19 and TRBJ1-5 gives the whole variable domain DGGITQSPKYLFRKEGQNVTLSCEQNLNHDAMYWYRQDPGQGLRLIYYSQIVNDFQKGDIAEGYSVSREKKESFPLTVTSAQKNPTAFYLCASRGQGFQPQHFGDGTRLSIL.

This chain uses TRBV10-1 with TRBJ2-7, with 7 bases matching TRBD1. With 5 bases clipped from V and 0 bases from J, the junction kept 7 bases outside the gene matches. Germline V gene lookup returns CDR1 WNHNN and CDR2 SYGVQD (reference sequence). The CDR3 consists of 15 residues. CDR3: CASSLGRGSSYEQYF. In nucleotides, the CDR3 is TGCGCCAGCAGTCTTGGCAGGGGGAGCTCCTACGAGCAGTACTTC.

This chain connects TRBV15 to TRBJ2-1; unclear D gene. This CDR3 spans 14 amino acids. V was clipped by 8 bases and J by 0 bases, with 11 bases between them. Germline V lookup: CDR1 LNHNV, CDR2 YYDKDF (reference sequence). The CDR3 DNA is TGTGCCACCCAACCGGGTAGCTCCTACAATGAGCAGTTCTTC. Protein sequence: CATQPGSSYNEQFF.

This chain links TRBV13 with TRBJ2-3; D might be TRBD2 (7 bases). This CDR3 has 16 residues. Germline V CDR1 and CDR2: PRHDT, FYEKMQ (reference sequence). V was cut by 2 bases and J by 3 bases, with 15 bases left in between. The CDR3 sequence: CASSLRGGLGTDTQYF. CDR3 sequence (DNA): TGTGCCAGCAGCTTAAGGGGGGGCCTAGGGACAGATACGCAGTATTTT.

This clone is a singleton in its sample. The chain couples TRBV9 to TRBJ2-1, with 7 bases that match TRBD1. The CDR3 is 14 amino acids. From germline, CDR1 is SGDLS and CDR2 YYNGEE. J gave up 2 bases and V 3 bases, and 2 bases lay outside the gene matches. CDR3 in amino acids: CASSGQGPYNEQFF. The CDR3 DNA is TGTGCCAGCAGCGGACAGGGTCCCTACAATGAGCAGTTCTTC.

The CDR3, as DNA: TGTGCCAGCAGTTTTAACGGTGGGAACACTGAAGCTTTCTTT. Its protein product is CASSFNGGNTEAFF. This chain joins TRBV27 and TRBJ1-1; the D is unclear. The CDR3 runs 14 residues. Trimming removed 3 bases at V and 1 base at J, with 9 bases between. Germline assignment: CDR1 MNHEY and CDR2 SMNVEV (reference sequence).

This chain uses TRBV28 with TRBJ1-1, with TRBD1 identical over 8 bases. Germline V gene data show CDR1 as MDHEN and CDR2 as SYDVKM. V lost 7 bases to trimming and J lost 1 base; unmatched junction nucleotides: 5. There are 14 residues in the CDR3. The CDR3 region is CASNLQGGNTEAFF. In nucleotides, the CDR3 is TGTGCCAGCAACTTACAGGGGGGGAACACTGAAGCTTTCTTT.

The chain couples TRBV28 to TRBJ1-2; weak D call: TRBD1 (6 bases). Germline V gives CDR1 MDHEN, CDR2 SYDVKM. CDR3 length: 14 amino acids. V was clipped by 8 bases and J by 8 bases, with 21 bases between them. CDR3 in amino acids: CASGRTERGRGYTF. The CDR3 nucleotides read TGTGCCAGCGGCCGGACAGAAAGGGGTCGGGGCTACACCTTC.

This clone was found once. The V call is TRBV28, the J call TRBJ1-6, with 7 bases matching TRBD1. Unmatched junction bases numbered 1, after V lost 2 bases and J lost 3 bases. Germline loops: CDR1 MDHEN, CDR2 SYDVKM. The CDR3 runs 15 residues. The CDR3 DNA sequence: TGTGCCAGCAGTTTAGGGACAGTCTATAATTCACCCCTCCACTTT. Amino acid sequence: CASSLGTVYNSPLHF.

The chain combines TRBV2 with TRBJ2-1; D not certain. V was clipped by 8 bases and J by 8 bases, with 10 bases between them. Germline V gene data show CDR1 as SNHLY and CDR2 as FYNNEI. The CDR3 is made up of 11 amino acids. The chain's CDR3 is CASLRAYEQFF. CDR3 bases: TGTGCCAGCCTCCGGGCCTATGAGCAGTTCTTC.

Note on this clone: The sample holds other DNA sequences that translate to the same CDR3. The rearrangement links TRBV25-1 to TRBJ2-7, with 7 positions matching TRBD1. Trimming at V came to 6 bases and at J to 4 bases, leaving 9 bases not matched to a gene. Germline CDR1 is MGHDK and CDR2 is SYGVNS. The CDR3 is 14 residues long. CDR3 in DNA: TGTGCCAGCAGGAGAACAGGGGACGGATACGAGCAGTACTTC. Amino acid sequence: CASRRTGDGYEQYF.

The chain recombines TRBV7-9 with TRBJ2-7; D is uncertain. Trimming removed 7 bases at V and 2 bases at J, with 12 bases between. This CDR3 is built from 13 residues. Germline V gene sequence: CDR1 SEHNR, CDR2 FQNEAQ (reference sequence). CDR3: CASTPPRAYEQYF. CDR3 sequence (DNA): TGTGCCAGCACCCCACCCCGGGCCTACGAGCAGTACTTC. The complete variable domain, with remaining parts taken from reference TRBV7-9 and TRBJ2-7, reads DTGVSQNPRHKITKRGQNVTFRCDPISEHNRLYWYRQTLGQGPEFLTYFQNEAQLEKSRLLSDRFSAERPKGSFSTLEIQRTEQGDSAMYLCASTPPRAYEQYFGPGTRLTVT.

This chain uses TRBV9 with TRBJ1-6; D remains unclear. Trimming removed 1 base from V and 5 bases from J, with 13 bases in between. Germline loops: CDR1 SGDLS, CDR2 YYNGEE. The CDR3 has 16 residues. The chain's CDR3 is CASSVNGGTDNSPLHF. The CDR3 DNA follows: TGTGCCAGCAGCGTAAACGGAGGAACCGATAATTCACCCCTCCACTTT.

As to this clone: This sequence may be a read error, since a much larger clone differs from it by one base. Here the CDR3 DNA reads TGTGCCTGGGCCAGGACAGGGGTGGTGTACACCTTC. It yields the protein CAWARTGVVYTF. V is TRBV30 and J is TRBJ1-2; TRBD1 matches at 9 bases. CDR1 is GTSNPN, CDR2 SVGIG, per germline (reference sequence). The trim removed 5 bases at V and 11 bases at J, leaving 9 bases unmatched. The CDR3 is made up of 12 amino acids.

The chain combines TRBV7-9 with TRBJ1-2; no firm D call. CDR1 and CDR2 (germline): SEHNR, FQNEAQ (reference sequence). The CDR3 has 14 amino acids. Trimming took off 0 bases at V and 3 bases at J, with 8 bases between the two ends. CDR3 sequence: CASSLASPYYGYTF. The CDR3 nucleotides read TGTGCCAGCAGCTTAGCGAGTCCTTACTATGGCTACACCTTC.

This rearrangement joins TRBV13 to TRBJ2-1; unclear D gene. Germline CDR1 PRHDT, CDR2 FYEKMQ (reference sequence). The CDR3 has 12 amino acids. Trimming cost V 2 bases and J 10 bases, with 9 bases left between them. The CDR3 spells CASSLFGVEQFF. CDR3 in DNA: TGTGCCAGCAGCTTATTTGGGGTAGAGCAGTTCTTC.

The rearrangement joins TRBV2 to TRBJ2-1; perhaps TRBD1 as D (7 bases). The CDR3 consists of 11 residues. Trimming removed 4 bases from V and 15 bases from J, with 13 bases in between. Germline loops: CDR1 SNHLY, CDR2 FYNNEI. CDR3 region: CASSGGGGLFF. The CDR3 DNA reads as TGTGCCAGCAGTGGAGGAGGGGGCTTGTTCTTC.

DNA of the CDR3: TGCAGCGCCCGGGGAGACCGGGAGCTGTTTTTT. Protein product: CSARGDRELFF. The V call is TRBV29-1, the J call TRBJ2-2; a possible D gene is TRBD2 (5 bases). CDR3 length: 11 amino acids. Per the germline V gene, CDR1 is SQVTM and CDR2 is ANQGSEA. The V gene lost 7 bases and the J gene lost 9 bases, with 12 bases spanning the gap.

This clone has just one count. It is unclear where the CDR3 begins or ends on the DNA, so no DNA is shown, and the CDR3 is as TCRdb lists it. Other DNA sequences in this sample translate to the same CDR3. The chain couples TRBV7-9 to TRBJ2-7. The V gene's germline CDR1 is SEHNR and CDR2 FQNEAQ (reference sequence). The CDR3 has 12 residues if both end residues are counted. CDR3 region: CASSFGAGEQYF.

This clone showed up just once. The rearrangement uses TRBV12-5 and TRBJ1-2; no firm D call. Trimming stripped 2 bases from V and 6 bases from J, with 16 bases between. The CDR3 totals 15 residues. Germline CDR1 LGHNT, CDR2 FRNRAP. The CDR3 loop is CASGLPPPAANGYTF. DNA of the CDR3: TGTGCTAGTGGTTTGCCCCCCCCGGCGGCCAATGGCTACACCTTC.

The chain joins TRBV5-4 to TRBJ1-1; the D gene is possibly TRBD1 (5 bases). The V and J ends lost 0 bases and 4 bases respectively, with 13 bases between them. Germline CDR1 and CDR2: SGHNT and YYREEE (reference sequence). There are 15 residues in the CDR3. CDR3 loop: CASSLEQAQATEAFF. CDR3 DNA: TGTGCCAGCAGCTTGGAACAGGCCCAGGCCACTGAAGCTTTCTTT.

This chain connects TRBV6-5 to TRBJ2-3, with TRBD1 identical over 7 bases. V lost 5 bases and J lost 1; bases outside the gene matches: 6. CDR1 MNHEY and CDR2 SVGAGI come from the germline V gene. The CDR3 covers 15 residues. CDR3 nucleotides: TGTGCCAGCAGTCTTACAGGGGTGGGCACAGATACGCAGTATTTT. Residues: CASSLTGVGTDTQYF.

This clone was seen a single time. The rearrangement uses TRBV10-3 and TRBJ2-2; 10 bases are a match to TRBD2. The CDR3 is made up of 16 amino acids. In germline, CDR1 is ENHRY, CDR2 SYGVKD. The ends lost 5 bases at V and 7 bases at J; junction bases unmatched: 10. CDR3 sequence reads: CAISLAGDWSGGELFF. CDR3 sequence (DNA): TGTGCCATCAGTCTAGCGGGGGATTGGTCGGGCGGGGAGCTGTTTTTT.

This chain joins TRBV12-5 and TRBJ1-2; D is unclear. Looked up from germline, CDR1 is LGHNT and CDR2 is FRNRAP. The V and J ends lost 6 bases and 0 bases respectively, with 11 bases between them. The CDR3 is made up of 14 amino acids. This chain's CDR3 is CASGLQSANYGYTF. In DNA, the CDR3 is TGTGCTAGTGGCCTACAAAGCGCTAACTATGGCTACACCTTC.

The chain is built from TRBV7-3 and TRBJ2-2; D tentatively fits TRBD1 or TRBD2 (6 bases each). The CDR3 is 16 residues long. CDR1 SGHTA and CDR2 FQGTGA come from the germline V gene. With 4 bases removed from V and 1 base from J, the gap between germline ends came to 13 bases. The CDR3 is CASSYYREVNTGELFF. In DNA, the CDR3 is TGTGCCAGCAGCTACTACAGGGAGGTGAACACCGGGGAGCTGTTTTTT.

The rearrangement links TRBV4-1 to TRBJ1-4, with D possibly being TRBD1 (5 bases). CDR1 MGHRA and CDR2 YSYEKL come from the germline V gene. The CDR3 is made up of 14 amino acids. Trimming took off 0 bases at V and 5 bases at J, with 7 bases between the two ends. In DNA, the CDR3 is TGCGCCAGCAGCCAAGAGGAGGGGAATGAAAAACTGTTTTTT. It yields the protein CASSQEEGNEKLFF.

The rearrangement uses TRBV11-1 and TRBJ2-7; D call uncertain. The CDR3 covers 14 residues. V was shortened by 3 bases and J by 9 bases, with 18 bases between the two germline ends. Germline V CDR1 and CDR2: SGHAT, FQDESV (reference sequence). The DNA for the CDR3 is TGTGCCAGCAGCTTCTTAACACCCCAGGACGGGCAGTACTTC. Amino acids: CASSFLTPQDGQYF.

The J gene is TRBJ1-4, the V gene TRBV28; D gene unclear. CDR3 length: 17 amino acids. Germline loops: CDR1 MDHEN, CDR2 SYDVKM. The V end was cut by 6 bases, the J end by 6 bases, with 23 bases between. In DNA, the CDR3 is TGTGCCAGCAGGGACCACTGGGTGGAGGGCGGGGATGAAAAACTGTTTTTT. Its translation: CASRDHWVEGGDEKLFF.